The 29 T cell receptor beta chains listed next were all sequenced from one sample in a study of cytomegalovirus exposure and HLA in healthy donors. The PCR used 60 Vbeta and 13 Jbeta primers. TCRdb's copy holds only in-frame clones and misses some; the assay was immunoSEQ multiplex PCR. The sample contains over 150,000 clones, 80% of which appear only once. The sample taken for sequencing was PBMCs. The receptors come from a woman aged 45-65 years in good health and CMV-seropositive.

The V gene is TRBV9, the J gene TRBJ2-3; 13 bases fit TRBD2. CDR3 length: 17 amino acids. Germline V gene data show CDR1 as SGDLS and CDR2 as YYNGEE. The J segment lost 4 bases and the V segment lost 4 bases, leaving 9 bases of the junction unmatched. The CDR3 loop reads CASSFGLAGVGPDTQYF. The CDR3 nucleotides read TGTGCCAGCAGCTTCGGACTAGCGGGAGTGGGTCCAGATACGCAGTATTTT.

The genes are TRBV7-2 and TRBJ2-7; D might be TRBD2 (7 bases). CDR1 and CDR2 (germline): SGHTA, FQGNSA. V lost 7 bases and J lost 5, with 24 bases in between. The CDR3 has 16 residues. The CDR3 reads CASNNPMAGARHEQYF. The CDR3 coding sequence is TGTGCCAGCAACAACCCGATGGCGGGGGCGCGCCACGAGCAGTACTTC.

The chain is built from TRBV9 and TRBJ1-1; D perhaps matches TRBD1 (5 bases). Germline V lookup: CDR1 SGDLS, CDR2 YYNGEE. The V end lost 4 bases, the J end lost 1 base, and 8 bases lay between the germline ends. This CDR3 is built from 13 residues. CDR3 residues: CASSPGGNTEAFF. The CDR3 coding sequence is TGTGCCAGCAGCCCGGGGGGGAACACTGAAGCTTTCTTT.

V gene TRBV7-6 combines with J gene TRBJ2-1, with 10 bases identical to TRBD2. V was clipped by 5 bases and J by 4 bases; unmatched bases: 5. The CDR3 extends over 15 amino acids. The germline gives CDR1 SGHVS, CDR2 FNYEAQ. The CDR3, as DNA: TGTGCCAGCAGCCACCGACTAGCGGGTTACAATGAGCAGTTCTTC. Translated: CASSHRLAGYNEQFF.

The chain carries TRBV5-1 and TRBJ1-1; D ambiguous. Trimming stripped 3 bases from V and 1 base from J, with 13 bases between. CDR1 is SGHRS and CDR2 is YFSETQ in the germline V gene. This CDR3 is built from 15 residues. The DNA for the CDR3 is TGCGCCAGCAGCTCGACTGGTAATAGGAACACTGAAGCTTTCTTT. This translates into CASSSTGNRNTEAFF.

The chain is built from TRBV6-1 and TRBJ2-2; 8 nucleotides match TRBD1. V shed 6 bases and J 3 bases; nucleotides not matched to a gene: 6. Germline CDR1 reads MNHNS; CDR2 reads SASEGT. There are 15 residues in the CDR3. The CDR3, as DNA: TGTGCCAGCAGAAAGACAGGGGTTTACACCGGGGAGCTGTTTTTT. Its translation is CASRKTGVYTGELFF.

V usage is TRBV18 and J usage is TRBJ2-7, with 10 bases identical to TRBD1. With V trimmed by 2 bases and J by 4 bases, 5 bases remained unmatched. The CDR3 is 15 amino acids. The germline CDR1 and CDR2 sequences are KGHSH and LQKENI. The CDR3 nucleotides are TGTGCCAGCTCACCAGCGGGACAGGGGAGATACGAGCAGTACTTC. Its translation: CASSPAGQGRYEQYF.

The chain employs TRBV7-3 and TRBJ2-7, with D possibly matching TRBD2 (8 bases). Germline CDR1 reads SGHTA; CDR2 reads FQGTGA. V was cut by 5 bases and J by 5 bases, with 19 bases left in between. The CDR3 contains 15 residues. The CDR3 DNA sequence: TGTGCCAGCAGCCGGGGGGGACAGACCTTCGACGAGCAGTACTTC. Amino acid sequence: CASSRGGQTFDEQYF.

The CDR3 region has the DNA TGTGCCAGCAGCACCGACAGGGTAGTGGACGAGCAGTACTTC. Protein: CASSTDRVVDEQYF. This chain joins TRBV25-1 and TRBJ2-5; 7 nucleotides align to TRBD1. The J call is uncertain, as TRBJ2-7 better fits the DNA end. CDR3 length: 14 residues. The germline gives CDR1 MGHDK, CDR2 SYGVNS.

The rearrangement links TRBV27 to TRBJ2-2; a possible D gene is TRBD1 (6 bases). The V and J ends lost 5 bases and 5 bases respectively, with 15 bases between them. This CDR3 has 15 residues. Per the germline V gene, CDR1 is MNHEY and CDR2 is SMNVEV (reference sequence). The CDR3 DNA is TGTGCCAGCAGTCATGGTCAGGGGTGGACCGGGGAGCTGTTTTTT. This translates into CASSHGQGWTGELFF.

This chain connects TRBV30 to TRBJ1-1; D gene uncertain. The V and J ends lost 3 bases and 2 bases respectively, with 22 bases between them. Germline V lookup: CDR1 GTSNPN, CDR2 SVGIG (reference sequence). The CDR3 contains 17 residues. The CDR3 here is CAWSANPLSRLNTEAFF. As DNA, the CDR3 is TGTGCCTGGAGCGCTAACCCTCTTTCTCGTCTCAACACTGAAGCTTTCTTT.

The chain is built from TRBV7-2 and TRBJ2-7; 7 bases fit TRBD2. The CDR3 is 16 residues long. V gave up 5 bases and J gave up 2 bases; unmatched junction bases: 12. Germline loops: CDR1 SGHTA, CDR2 FQGNSA. Here the CDR3 DNA reads TGTGCCAGCAGCCCCGGCTACGGGGGGAAGGCCTACGAGCAGTACTTC. The encoded protein is CASSPGYGGKAYEQYF.

The genes are TRBV6-6 and TRBJ2-2; a possible D gene is TRBD1 (5 bases). V was cut by 2 bases and J by 0 bases, with 10 bases left in between. CDR3 size: 16 residues. From germline, CDR1 is MNHNY and CDR2 SVGAGI (reference sequence). The CDR3: CASSYARASNTGELFF. The DNA of the CDR3 is TGTGCCAGCAGTTACGCCAGGGCTTCGAACACCGGGGAGCTGTTTTTT.

The V call is TRBV28, the J call TRBJ2-2, with TRBD2 identical over 7 bases. The junction had 4 bases not matched to a gene; V was cut back by 7 bases and J by 5 bases. The CDR3 has 13 amino acids. Germline V gives CDR1 MDHEN, CDR2 SYDVKM. For the CDR3, the DNA is TGTGCCAGCAAGCCGGGGGGAACCGGGGAGCTGTTTTTT. Its translation: CASKPGGTGELFF.

This rearrangement joins TRBV19 to TRBJ1-4; 8 nucleotides align to TRBD1. CDR3 length equals 16 residues. From germline, CDR1 is LNHDA and CDR2 SQIVND (reference sequence). The junction had 12 bases not matched to a gene; V was cut back by 5 bases and J by 7 bases. The CDR3 region has the DNA TGTGCCAGTAGTGAACCATACGGGACAGGAAGTGAAAAACTGTTTTTT. It translates to CASSEPYGTGSEKLFF.

V and J are TRBV6-5 and TRBJ1-2; tentative D call: TRBD1 (5 bases). The CDR3 contains 11 residues. Germline assignment: CDR1 MNHEY and CDR2 SVGAGI. Deletions cut 5 bases from V and 13 bases from J, with 14 bases between. The CDR3 DNA follows: TGTGCCAGCAGTAGAACAGGCCCTCTCACCTTC. Protein sequence: CASSRTGPLTF.

The chain carries TRBV4-2 and TRBJ1-4; D remains ambiguous. The CDR3 loop spans 16 amino acids. In germline, CDR1 is LGHNA, CDR2 YNFKEQ. Trimming removed 2 bases from V and 1 base from J, with 11 bases in between. In nucleotides, the CDR3 is TGTGCCAGCAGCCAACCCCCTACTGGAACTAATGAAAAACTGTTTTTT. Translation gives CASSQPPTGTNEKLFF.

The V and J genes are TRBV9 and TRBJ2-3; TRBD1 matches at 7 bases. Germline trimming cut 3 bases from V and 3 bases from J; bases unmatched to any gene: 4. Germline assignment: CDR1 SGDLS and CDR2 YYNGEE. This CDR3 contains 14 residues. DNA of the CDR3: TGTGCCAGCAGCGACGGGACAGCAACAGATACGCAGTATTTT. Its translation: CASSDGTATDTQYF.

The genes are TRBV6-1 and TRBJ2-4; 10 bases line up with TRBD1. This CDR3 comprises 13 residues. V lost 6 bases, J lost 9 bases, and 5 bases stayed unmatched. Germline assignment: CDR1 MNHNS and CDR2 SASEGT. CDR3 sequence (DNA): TGTGCCAGCAGGACCGGACAGGGGGGCATTCAGTACTTC. Translating it yields CASRTGQGGIQYF.

Note on this clone: The identical CDR3 is also encoded by other nucleotide sequences in the sample. The chain uses TRBV18 and TRBJ2-7, with 7 bases lining up with TRBD1. J was trimmed by 0 bases and V by 3 bases; bases with no gene match: 5. CDR1 is KGHSH, CDR2 LQKENI, per germline. The CDR3 runs to 15 residues. The DNA of the CDR3 is TGTGCCAGCTCACCGAGGACAGGCAGCTCCTACGAGCAGTACTTC. This translates into CASSPRTGSSYEQYF.

The chain uses TRBV14 and TRBJ1-2, with D tentatively TRBD1 (5 bases). The CDR3 loop spans 13 amino acids. Trimming took off 1 base at V and 10 bases at J, with 13 bases between the two ends. CDR1 and CDR2 from the germline V gene are SGHDN and FVKESK. CDR3 amino acids: CASSQVLQGTYTF. The CDR3 DNA follows: TGTGCCAGCAGCCAAGTTTTGCAGGGTACCTACACCTTC.

This chain links TRBV28 with TRBJ1-1; D is undetermined. Trimming took off 5 bases at V and 4 bases at J, with 14 bases between the two ends. The CDR3 is 14 residues long. Germline V lookup: CDR1 MDHEN, CDR2 SYDVKM. The CDR3: CASSPVAYGTEAFF. The CDR3 nucleotides read TGTGCCAGCAGTCCTGTCGCCTATGGCACTGAAGCTTTCTTT.

The table lists this clone with a count of one. J is TRBJ2-5 and V is TRBV7-2; no firm D call. The J call may be faulty, since TRBJ2-7 better matches the DNA end. This CDR3 is 15 amino acids long. Germline V gene sequence: CDR1 SGHTA, CDR2 FQGNSA. CDR3 sequence (DNA): TGTGCCAGCAGCCCACGCTTTTCTCGCCACTACGAGCAGTACTTC. It is translated as CASSPRFSRHYEQYF.

The V and J genes are TRBV7-8 and TRBJ1-2; D perhaps matches TRBD1 (5 bases). The CDR3 length is 16 residues. The germline V and J ends were trimmed by 2 bases and 5 bases, with 18 bases remaining between them. From germline, CDR1 is SGHVS and CDR2 FQNEAQ. CDR3 sequence: CASSLRVKGSGYGYTF. The CDR3, as DNA: TGTGCCAGCAGCTTACGTGTCAAGGGGTCTGGGTATGGCTACACCTTC. Full variable domain (rest looked up from reference TRBV7-8 and TRBJ1-2): GAGVSQSPRYKVAKRGQDVALRCDPISGHVSLFWYQQALGQGPEFLTYFQNEAQLDKSGLPSDRFFAERPEGSVSTLKIQRTQQEDSAVYLCASSLRVKGSGYGYTFGSGTRLTVV.

The genes are TRBV27 and TRBJ2-7; 7 bases are shared with TRBD1. J gave up 2 bases and V 5 bases, and 6 bases lay outside the gene matches. The CDR3 covers 14 residues. The germline gives CDR1 MNHEY, CDR2 SMNVEV (reference sequence). The CDR3 DNA reads as TGTGCCAGCAGTCCCAGGACAGGAGCCTACGAGCAGTACTTC. As protein: CASSPRTGAYEQYF.

The chain links TRBV18 to TRBJ2-2; 10 nucleotides agree with TRBD1. The CDR3 extends over 14 amino acids. V was clipped by 3 bases and J by 6 bases; unmatched bases: 1. Germline CDR1 and CDR2: KGHSH and LQKENI. CDR3 amino acids: CASSPDRGPGELFF. CDR3 coding DNA: TGTGCCAGCTCACCTGACAGGGGGCCCGGGGAGCTGTTTTTT.

Notes on this clone: The junction departs from the called germline gene at one end, perhaps through a read error. The chain recombines TRBV7-9 with TRBJ1-2; D call uncertain. Per the germline V gene, CDR1 is SEHNR and CDR2 is FQNEAQ (reference sequence). The CDR3 consists of 14 residues. The CDR3 spells CSSSLGSGGYGYTF. Written as DNA, the CDR3 is TGTTCCAGCAGCTTAGGCTCCGGAGGCTATGGCTACACCTTC.

The chain couples TRBV9 to TRBJ2-7; the match to TRBD1 covers 9 bases. This CDR3 comprises 15 residues. Germline lookup yields CDR1 SGDLS and CDR2 YYNGEE. J was trimmed by 5 bases and V by 0 bases; bases with no gene match: 6. The CDR3 nucleotides are TGTGCCAGCAGCGTAGGGGGGACAGGGTCTCACGAGCAGTACTTC. Its translation is CASSVGGTGSHEQYF.

The rearrangement joins TRBV18 to TRBJ1-1; D not resolved. V lost 2 bases and J 1 base, leaving 8 bases between the germline ends. Germline CDR1 KGHSH, CDR2 LQKENI. The CDR3 is 14 amino acids. CDR3 DNA sequence: TGTGCCAGCTCACCAATTGCAGGGAACACTGAAGCTTTCTTT. Residues: CASSPIAGNTEAFF.